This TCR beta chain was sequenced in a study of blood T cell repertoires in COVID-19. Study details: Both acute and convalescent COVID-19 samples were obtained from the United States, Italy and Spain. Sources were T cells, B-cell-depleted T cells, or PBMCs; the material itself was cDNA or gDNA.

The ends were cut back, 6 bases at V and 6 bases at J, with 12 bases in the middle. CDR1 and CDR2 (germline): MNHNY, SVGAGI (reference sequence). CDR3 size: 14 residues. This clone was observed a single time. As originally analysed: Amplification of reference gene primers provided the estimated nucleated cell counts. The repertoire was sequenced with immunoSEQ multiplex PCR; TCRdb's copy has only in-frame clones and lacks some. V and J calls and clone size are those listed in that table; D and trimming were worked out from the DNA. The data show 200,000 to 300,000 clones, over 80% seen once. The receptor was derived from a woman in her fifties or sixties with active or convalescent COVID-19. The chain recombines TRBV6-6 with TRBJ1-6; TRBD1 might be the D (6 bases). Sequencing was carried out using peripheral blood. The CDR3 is CASRQDSINSPLHF. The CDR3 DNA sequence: TGTGCCAGCAGGCAGGACAGTATTAATTCACCCCTCCACTTT.